This paragraph reports one T cell receptor beta chain. The sample is drawn from a study of T cell changes during pregnancy in multiple sclerosis. Generated by immunoSEQ multiplex PCR, the TCRdb table keeps only in-frame clones and is missing some. The sample contains about 28,000 clones, roughly 89% of which appear only once. This CDR3 region has 15 residues. V was cut by 2 bases and J by 1 base, with 10 bases left in between. Per germline, CDR1 SGHTA and CDR2 FQGNSA. The V and J genes are TRBV7-2 and TRBJ2-3, with D maybe TRBD2 (6 bases). The sample in question was CD4+ T cells from peripheral blood mononuclear cells, obtained in the second trimester of pregnancy. This clonotype was obtained from a female donor with multiple sclerosis, enrolled in a pregnancy study. Written as DNA, the CDR3 is TGTGCCAGCAGCTTAATGCGGGGCGGCACAGATACGCAGTATTTT. Its translation is CASSLMRGGTDTQYF.